This TCR beta chain was sequenced in a study of CD8+ T cells in alopecia areata (dated by TCRdb to the late 2010s). Turning to the overall study: Treated patients were enrolled in an open-label pilot trial of oral tofacitinib at 5 to 10 mg twice daily for moderate-to-severe alopecia areata. The RNA source kit depended on sample type: the PAXgene miRNA kit for fixed scalp, the miRNeasy kit for PBMCs, and the RNeasy kit for mouse skin. The study used high-throughput TCRbeta sequencing to examine T cell clonal expansion in alopecia areata, in both the C3H/HeJ mouse model and human patients. Biopsies were taken from tofacitinib-treated patients at baseline and at 4 and 24 weeks of treatment, and a later scalp biopsy was taken in several of the tofacitinib-treated patients. Scalp tissue and sorted CD4+ and CD8+ peripheral blood T cells from patchy and totalis/universalis alopecia areata patients and from healthy controls were covered by human TCRbeta sequencing. Patients received tofacitinib for 6 to 18 months and were then followed off drug for 6 months to check for delayed response and recurrence. Clonality in the scalp was compared among normal scalp (n=4), patchy alopecia areata scalp (n=8), and alopecia totalis/universalis scalp (n=8). Amplification of TCRbeta CDR3 regions was done by immunoSEQ multiplex PCR using 35 Vbeta forward primers and 13 Jbeta reverse primers. In treated patients, disease severity was measured using the SALT score, which gives the percentage of scalp surface area affected.

Concerning this clone: Which antigen it targets is not known. No quality values exist for individual bases; no much larger clone is one base distant.

Taken from the germline V gene (reference sequence), the CDR1 and CDR2 loops are MNHNY and SVGAGI. Including cysteine and phenylalanine, the CDR3 has 14 amino acids. Only CDR3 DNA is held: 42 bases, read in frame from base 1. V drops 2 bases and J drops 5 bases, leaving 12 bases in between. Results and caveats for the whole study, not just this receptor: Compared with normal scalp, lesional scalp had higher clonality and more expanded CD8+ clones, particularly in alopecia totalis/universalis, a pattern that suggests antigenic drive. Unlike mouse skin, which is dominated by gammadelta T cells, normal human skin has resident alphabeta T cells that are also sequenced, and this complicates analysis of the scalp TCR repertoire. Many expanded lesional clones persisted in scalp and blood during tofacitinib treatment, which may partly explain relapse after stopping treatment. TCR sequences shared between patients were less clear than in mice, possibly partly because of HLA diversity in the patient population. Because the treated cohort was small and included a single nonresponder, larger studies are needed to assess links between baseline CD8+ expansion and response. Scalp clonality and the number of expanded CD8+ clones among the top 100 scalp clones were significantly decreased by tofacitinib.

Library construction relied on the immunoSEQ multiplex PCR assay. RNA was extracted from all samples and reverse transcribed into cDNA as template for TCR sequencing. First-strand cDNA was synthesized with SuperScript III using a 2:1 mix of oligo-dT and random hexamers. A synthetic immune receptor repertoire was used to assess amplification bias, and residual bias was removed computationally. Per the authors' processing: Raw reads were preprocessed for error removal, and CDR3 was defined according to IMGT conventions as running from the conserved cysteine to phenylalanine. Clonality was calculated as 1 minus Shannon entropy normalized by log2 of the number of productive unique TCRs. Whether scalp clones were CD4 or CD8 was inferred by matching scalp TCRbeta sequences against CD4 and CD8 repertoires sorted from blood. Here the immuneACCESS table is served through TCRdb, limited to in-frame sequences with V and J called. Missing clones are a known gap in these copies; in checked studies unresolved V genes cover under half, and the rest lacks a known reason. The D gene and trimming were derived from the DNA, and the V and J assignments and clone size from that table. The sample table holds about 200,000 clones, of which more than 45% were seen once. The top ten clones comprise roughly 1.5% of the sample.

The intended sense of this specimen's time point label: about 4 weeks on oral tofacitinib. The treatment or condition label on this specimen signifies: oral pan-JAK inhibitor, 5-10 mg twice daily. Lesional scalp punch biopsies and peripheral blood were collected from alopecia areata patients. PBMCs were separated by density centrifugation and stained for CD3, CD4 and CD8, after which CD4+ and CD8+ T cells were sorted on a FACSAria. The sample was CD4+ T cells sorted from blood, taken at week 4, from a patient treated with tofacitinib. The sequence came from a human donor with alopecia areata. The chain was built from TRBV6-6 and TRBJ2-5; matching of 5 bases hints at TRBD1 as the D gene. The sequence in DNA is TGTGCCAGCAGTTACACAGGACCCCGGGAGACCCAGTACTTC. Translated, this is CASSYTGPRETQYF.